This TCR beta chain stems from a study of blood T cells in healthy people across ages. The CDR3 is 17 residues long. CDR1 SGHRS and CDR2 YFSETQ come from the germline V gene. V dropped 4 bases and J dropped 0; count of bases not matched to a gene: 8. A J-beta primer mix and a sample-barcoded 5' primer were used in a second PCR of roughly 6 to 12 cycles. In TCRdb, the 5' RACE reads were re-called with MiXCR into one record per CDR3 protein. Of 1.5 million to 2 million distinct CDR3 sequences detected, roughly 28% appear once; the ten largest clones hold less than 9.5%. General observations from the study: The long-lived group displayed more naive CD4+ cells, plus higher diversity, than the aged donors did. Age showed a roughly linear inverse relationship with TCR beta diversity per million T cells.

Total RNA extracted from each sample amounted to at least 6 micrograms. Regarding this clonotype: The antigen is undetermined.

The chain uses TRBV5-1 and TRBJ1-4; 8 bases match TRBD1. Sequences were obtained from blood. The receptor's source is a woman aged 25 to 45 in good health. The CDR3 nucleotides are TGCGCCAGCAGCATAGGACAGGGAGGTACAACTAATGAAAAACTGTTTTTT. Translating it yields CASSIGQGGTTNEKLFF.